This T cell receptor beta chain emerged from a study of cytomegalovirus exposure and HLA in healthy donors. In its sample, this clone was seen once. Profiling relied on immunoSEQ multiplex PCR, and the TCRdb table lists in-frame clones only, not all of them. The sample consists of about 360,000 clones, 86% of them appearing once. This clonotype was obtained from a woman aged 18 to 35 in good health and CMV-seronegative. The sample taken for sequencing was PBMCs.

In DNA, the CDR3 is TGTGCCTGTTTAGTAAGAACTCTGGCTTTCTTT. Its protein is CACLVRTLAFF. V gene TRBV30 combines with J gene TRBJ1-1; D is uncertain. Trimming took 6 bases from V and 11 from J, leaving 16 bases between them. CDR3 length: 11 residues. Germline CDR1 reads GTSNPN; CDR2 reads SVGIG (reference sequence). Full variable domain (outside the CDR3, taken from reference TRBV30 and TRBJ1-1): SQTIHQWPATLVQPVGSPLSLECTVEGTSNPNLYWYRQAAGRGLQLLFYSVGIGQISSEVPQNLSASRPQDRQFILSSKKLLLSDSGFYLCACLVRTLAFFGQGTRLTVV.